The 18 T cell receptor beta chains below come from one sample, sequenced in a study of blood T cell repertoires in COVID-19 (TCRdb year 2020). The library came from the immunoSEQ multiplex PCR assay. Held by TCRdb, this immuneACCESS table contains in-frame sequences only and omits some clones. Under half of the omission traces to an unresolved V gene where checked; the cause of the rest is unknown. Present in this sample are about 210,000 clones, 80% to 90% of which were seen just once. The ten largest clones add up to 1.2% of the sample. Material for sequencing was PBMCs or T cells enriched from blood (not recorded which). The receptors were sampled from a man aged 25 to 45 who had recovered from COVID-19.

V gene TRBV6-5 combines with J gene TRBJ2-7; 7 bases are shared with TRBD1. With V trimmed by 2 bases and J by 1 base, 5 bases remained unmatched. Germline CDR1 and CDR2: MNHEY and SVGAGI. The CDR3 covers 15 residues. CDR3 protein: CASSYATGPSYEQYF. The CDR3 DNA is TGTGCCAGCAGTTACGCGACAGGGCCTTCCTACGAGCAGTACTTC.

V gene TRBV9 combines with J gene TRBJ2-7; 12 nucleotides match TRBD2. The germline V gene encodes CDR1 SGDLS and CDR2 YYNGEE. J was trimmed by 5 bases and V by 3 bases; bases with no gene match: 6. CDR3 length: 15 amino acids. The CDR3 DNA reads TGTGCCAGCAGCGCGACTAGCGGGAGATCCAACGAGCAGTACTTC. It translates to CASSATSGRSNEQYF.

The count of this clone is one. CDR3 region: CASSYRDRGDSPLHF. In nucleotides, the CDR3 is TGTGCCAGCAGTTATCGGGACAGGGGTGATTCACCCCTCCACTTT. The chain uses TRBV6-5 and TRBJ1-6, with 10 bases matching TRBD1. CDR1 is MNHEY, CDR2 SVGAGI, per germline. The CDR3 has 15 amino acids. The junction had 4 bases not matched to a gene; V was cut back by 3 bases and J by 8 bases.

A single count supports this clone. V gene TRBV3-1 (or the pseudogene TRBV3-2) combines with J gene TRBJ2-1; 10 bases agree with TRBD2. Germline CDR1 is LGHDT and CDR2 is YNNKEL (reference sequence). Trimming took 2 bases from V and 5 from J; bases not matched to a gene: 3. The CDR3 is 15 amino acids. CDR3 region: CASSQYTSGNNEQFF. In DNA, the CDR3 is TGTGCCAGCAGCCAATATACTAGCGGGAACAATGAGCAGTTCTTC.

The V and J genes are TRBV7-9 and TRBJ1-1; tentative D call: TRBD1 (6 bases). There are 15 residues in the CDR3. The V gene lost 1 base and the J gene lost 3 bases, with 12 bases spanning the gap. Looked up from germline, CDR1 is SEHNR and CDR2 is FQNEAQ (reference sequence). CDR3 nucleotides: TGTGCCAGCAGCTTAGAGGCGGGGGCGTACACTGAAGCTTTCTTT. This codes for CASSLEAGAYTEAFF.

The chain employs TRBV14 and TRBJ1-1, with D maybe TRBD1 (5 bases). Trimming removed 4 bases from V and 4 bases from J, with 19 bases in between. The CDR3 is 16 residues long. In germline, CDR1 is SGHDN, CDR2 FVKESK. The CDR3 loop is CASSLAGRGGGTEAFF. The CDR3 DNA is TGTGCCAGCAGCCTAGCAGGGCGGGGGGGTGGCACTGAAGCTTTCTTT.

The chain uses TRBV10-3 and TRBJ2-2; D may be TRBD2 (6 bases). The CDR3 covers 15 residues. Trimming stripped 7 bases from V and 0 bases from J, with 12 bases between. CDR1 and CDR2 from the germline V gene are ENHRY and SYGVKD. The CDR3: CAITPGLPNTGELFF. In DNA, the CDR3 is TGTGCCATCACTCCGGGACTCCCGAACACCGGGGAGCTGTTTTTT.

The rearrangement joins TRBV19 to TRBJ1-5; D ambiguous. Trimming pared 6 bases from V and 0 bases from J, leaving 33 bases between. The germline gives CDR1 LNHDA, CDR2 SQIVND (reference sequence). This CDR3 has 22 amino acids. The CDR3 loop reads CASRPARGSSREAIYSNQPQHF. CDR3 sequence (DNA): TGTGCCAGTAGGCCCGCGCGAGGGAGCTCGAGGGAGGCGATCTATAGCAATCAGCCCCAGCATTTT.

This clone occurred once. The rearrangement uses TRBV19 and TRBJ2-1, with 7 nucleotides matching TRBD1. Germline V gives CDR1 LNHDA, CDR2 SQIVND (reference sequence). J gave up 4 bases and V 5 bases, and 5 bases lay outside the gene matches. The CDR3 totals 14 residues. The DNA for the CDR3 is TGTGCCAGTAGTTGGGACAGAGTTTACAATGAGCAGTTCTTC. It translates to CASSWDRVYNEQFF. The full variable domain, completed using reference TRBV19 and TRBJ2-1, is DGGITQSPKYLFRKEGQNVTLSCEQNLNHDAMYWYRQDPGQGLRLIYYSQIVNDFQKGDIAEGYSVSREKKESFPLTVTSAQKNPTAFYLCASSWDRVYNEQFFGPGTRLTVL.

This chain connects TRBV7-8 to TRBJ1-4, with D tentatively TRBD1 (6 bases). The CDR3 loop spans 15 amino acids. The V and J ends lost 5 bases and 4 bases respectively, with 14 bases between them. Germline V gene sequence: CDR1 SGHVS, CDR2 FQNEAQ. CDR3 nucleotide sequence: TGTGCCAGCAGCGAACTCGGGACAAGTAATGAAAAACTGTTTTTT. This encodes CASSELGTSNEKLFF.

V usage is TRBV28 and J usage is TRBJ2-5; D might be TRBD1 (5 bases). Deletions cut 3 bases from V and 3 bases from J, with 11 bases between. From germline, CDR1 is MDHEN and CDR2 SYDVKM. This CDR3 region has 14 residues. CDR3 protein: CASSFGQGEETQYF. Here the CDR3 DNA reads TGTGCCAGCAGTTTCGGGCAGGGCGAAGAGACCCAGTACTTC.

The CDR3 DNA follows: TGTGCCAGCAGCTTAGGGTACAGGCGCGACGCGAAACGGGAAGCTTTCTTT. This translates into CASSLGYRRDAKREAFF. V usage is TRBV11-2 and J usage is TRBJ1-1; the D gene is possibly TRBD1 (5 bases). CDR1 is SGHAT and CDR2 is FQNNGV in the germline V gene. Trimming left V 1 base short and J 8 bases short, with 23 bases between. There are 17 residues in the CDR3. Full variable domain (remainder filled in from reference TRBV11-2 and TRBJ1-1): EAGVAQSPRYKIIEKRQSVAFWCNPISGHATLYWYQQILGQGPKLLIQFQNNGVVDDSQLPKDRFSAERLKGVDSTLKIQPAKLEDSAVYLCASSLGYRRDAKREAFFGQGTRLTVV.

This chain links TRBV11-2 with TRBJ2-1, with 8 bases aligning to TRBD2. The length of the CDR3 is 14 residues. Trimming removed 5 bases from V and 3 bases from J; junction bases left unmatched: 3. Germline V CDR1 and CDR2: SGHAT, FQNNGV. DNA of the CDR3: TGTGCCAGCAGCGGGCGGGGGGTCTACAATGAGCAGTTCTTC. Its protein is CASSGRGVYNEQFF.

This clone was seen only once. The chain joins TRBV5-8 to TRBJ2-6; 7 nucleotides agree with TRBD1. The V and J ends lost 2 bases and 3 bases, in that order; junction bases with no gene match: 14. This CDR3 has 19 amino acids. CDR1 and CDR2 (germline): SGHTS, YDEGEE. CDR3 DNA: TGTGCCAGCAGCTTTCAGGCGACAGGGTTAGGGTTTGGGGCCAACGTCCTGACTTTC. Translating it yields CASSFQATGLGFGANVLTF.

The chain uses TRBV27 and TRBJ2-4; maybe TRBD1 (5 bases). Germline values: CDR1 MNHEY, CDR2 SMNVEV (reference sequence). V was pared by 7 bases and J by 7 bases, with 20 bases between. The CDR3 has 15 residues. CDR3 loop: CASTGIRGEENIQYF. The CDR3 DNA follows: TGTGCCAGCACCGGAATTAGGGGCGAGGAGAACATTCAGTACTTC.

The chain is built from TRBV7-6 and TRBJ2-2; TRBD2 is a possible D gene (6 bases). The germline V gene encodes CDR1 SGHVS and CDR2 FNYEAQ. Trimming stripped 6 bases from V and 0 bases from J, with 11 bases between. The CDR3 length is 15 residues. CDR3 coding DNA: TGTGCCAGCAGACGGGACTTCCCGAACACCGGGGAGCTGTTTTTT. It encodes CASRRDFPNTGELFF. Filled out from reference TRBV7-6 and TRBJ2-2, the complete variable domain reads GAGVSQSPRYKVTKRGQDVALRCDPISGHVSLYWYRQALGQGPEFLTYFNYEAQQDKSGLPNDRFSAERPEGSISTLTIQRTEQRDSAMYRCASRRDFPNTGELFFGEGSRLTVL.

The chain recombines TRBV7-9 with TRBJ2-2, with 12 bases lining up with TRBD2. CDR1 is SEHNR and CDR2 is FQNEAQ in the germline V gene (reference sequence). The V and J ends lost 5 bases and 0 bases, in that order; junction bases with no gene match: 7. The CDR3 has 18 amino acids. In DNA, the CDR3 is TGTGCCAGCAGCCGATTACTAGCGGGGGGACCGAACACCGGGGAGCTGTTTTTT. Protein: CASSRLLAGGPNTGELFF.

The rearrangement joins TRBV5-1 to TRBJ2-5; a possible D gene is TRBD1 (6 bases). Per the germline V gene, CDR1 is SGHRS and CDR2 is YFSETQ. The CDR3 is made up of 13 amino acids. Trimming removed 4 bases at V and 4 bases at J, with 11 bases between. In DNA form, the CDR3 reads TGCGCCAGCAGCAACACAGGGACAGAGACCCAGTACTTC. The encoded protein is CASSNTGTETQYF.